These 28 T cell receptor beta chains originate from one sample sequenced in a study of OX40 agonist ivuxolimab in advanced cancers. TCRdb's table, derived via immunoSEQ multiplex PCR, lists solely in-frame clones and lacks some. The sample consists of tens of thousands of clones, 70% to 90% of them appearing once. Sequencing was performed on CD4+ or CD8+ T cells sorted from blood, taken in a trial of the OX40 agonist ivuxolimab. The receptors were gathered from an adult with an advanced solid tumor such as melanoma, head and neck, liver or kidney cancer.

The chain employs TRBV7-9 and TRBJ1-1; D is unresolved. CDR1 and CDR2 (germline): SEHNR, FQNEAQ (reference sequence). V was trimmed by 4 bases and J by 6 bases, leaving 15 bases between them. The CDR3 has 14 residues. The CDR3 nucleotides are TGTGCCAGCAGCTCCGACCTAGGGAGGGCTGAAGCTTTCTTT. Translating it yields CASSSDLGRAEAFF.

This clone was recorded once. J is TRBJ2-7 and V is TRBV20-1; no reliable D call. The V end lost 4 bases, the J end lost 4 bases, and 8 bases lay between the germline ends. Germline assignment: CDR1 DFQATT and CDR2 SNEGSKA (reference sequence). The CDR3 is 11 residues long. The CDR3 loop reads CSANLVYEQYF. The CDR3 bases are TGCAGTGCTAACCTGGTTTACGAGCAGTACTTC.

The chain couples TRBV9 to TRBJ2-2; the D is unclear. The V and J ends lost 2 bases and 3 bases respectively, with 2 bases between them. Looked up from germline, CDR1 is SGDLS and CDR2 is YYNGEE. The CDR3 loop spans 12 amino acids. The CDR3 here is CASSVYTGELFF. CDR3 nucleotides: TGTGCCAGCAGCGTCTACACCGGGGAGCTGTTTTTT.

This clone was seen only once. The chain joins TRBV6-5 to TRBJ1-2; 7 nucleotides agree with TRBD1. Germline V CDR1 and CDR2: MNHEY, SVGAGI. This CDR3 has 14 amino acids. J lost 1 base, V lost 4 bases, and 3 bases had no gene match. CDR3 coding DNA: TGTGCCAGCAGTTCTCCAGGGGGTAACTATGGCTACACCTTC. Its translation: CASSSPGGNYGYTF.

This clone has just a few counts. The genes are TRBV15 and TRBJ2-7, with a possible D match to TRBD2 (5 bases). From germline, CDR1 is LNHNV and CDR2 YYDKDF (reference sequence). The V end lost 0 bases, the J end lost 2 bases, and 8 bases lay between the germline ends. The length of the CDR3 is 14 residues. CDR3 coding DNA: TGTGCCACCAGCAGAGATGCGGGCCCCTACGAGCAGTACTTC. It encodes CATSRDAGPYEQYF.

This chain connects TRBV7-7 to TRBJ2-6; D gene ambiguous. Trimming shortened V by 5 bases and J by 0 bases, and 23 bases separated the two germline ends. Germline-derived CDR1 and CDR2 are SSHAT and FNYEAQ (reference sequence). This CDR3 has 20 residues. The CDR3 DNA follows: TGTGCCAGCAGCCCCCGCCCCGGGCTCCGCCAAGCCTCTGGGGCCAACGTCCTGACTTTC. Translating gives CASSPRPGLRQASGANVLTF.

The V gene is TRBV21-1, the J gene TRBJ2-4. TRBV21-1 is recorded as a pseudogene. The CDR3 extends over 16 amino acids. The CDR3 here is CASSKAESVAKNIQYF. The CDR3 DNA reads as TGTGCCAGCAGCAAAGCGGAATCGGTGGCCAAAAACATTCAGTACTTC.

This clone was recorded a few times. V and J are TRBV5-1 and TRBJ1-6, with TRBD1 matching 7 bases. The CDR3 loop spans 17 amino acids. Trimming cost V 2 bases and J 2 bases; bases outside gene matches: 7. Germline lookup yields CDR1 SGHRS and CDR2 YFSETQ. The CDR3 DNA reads TGCGCCAGCAGCTTAAACAGGGGCCAGGCCTATAATTCACCCCTCCACTTT. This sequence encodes CASSLNRGQAYNSPLHF.

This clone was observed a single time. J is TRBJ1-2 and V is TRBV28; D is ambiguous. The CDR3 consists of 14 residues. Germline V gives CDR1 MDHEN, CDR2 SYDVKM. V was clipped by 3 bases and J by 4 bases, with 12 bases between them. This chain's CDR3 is CASSLVGAAYGYTF. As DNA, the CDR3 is TGTGCCAGCAGTTTGGTTGGAGCCGCCTATGGCTACACCTTC.

This CDR3 is CASSSGRKTNEKLFF. In nucleotides, the CDR3 is TGTGCCAGCAGTTCGGGACGGAAGACTAATGAAAAACTGTTTTTT. The V gene is TRBV27, the J gene TRBJ1-4; D possibly corresponds to TRBD1 (5 bases). There are 15 residues in the CDR3. The ends were cut back, 4 bases at V and 2 bases at J, with 11 bases in the middle. The germline V gene has CDR1 MNHEY and CDR2 SMNVEV (reference sequence).

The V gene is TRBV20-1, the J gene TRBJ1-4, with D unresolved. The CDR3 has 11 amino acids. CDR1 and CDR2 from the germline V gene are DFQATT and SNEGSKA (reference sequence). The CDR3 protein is CSTAYREKLFF. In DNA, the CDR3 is TGCAGCACAGCGTATCGGGAAAAACTGTTTTTT.

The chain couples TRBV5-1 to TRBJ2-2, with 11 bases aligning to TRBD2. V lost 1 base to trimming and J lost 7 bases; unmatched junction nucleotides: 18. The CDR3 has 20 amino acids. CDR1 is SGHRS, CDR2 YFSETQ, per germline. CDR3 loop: CASSLWEPGLAELMDGELFF. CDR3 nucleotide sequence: TGCGCCAGCAGCTTGTGGGAACCGGGACTAGCGGAGCTGATGGACGGGGAGCTGTTTTTT.

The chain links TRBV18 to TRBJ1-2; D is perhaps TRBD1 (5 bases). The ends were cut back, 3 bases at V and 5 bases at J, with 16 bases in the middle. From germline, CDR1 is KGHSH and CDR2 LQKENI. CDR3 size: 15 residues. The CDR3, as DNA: TGTGCCAGCTCACCCGGGACGGGCCGTGGGTATGGCTACACCTTC. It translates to CASSPGTGRGYGYTF.

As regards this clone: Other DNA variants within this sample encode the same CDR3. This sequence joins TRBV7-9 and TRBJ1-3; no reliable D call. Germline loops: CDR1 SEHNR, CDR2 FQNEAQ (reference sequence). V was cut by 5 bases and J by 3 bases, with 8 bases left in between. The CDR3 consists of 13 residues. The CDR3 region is CASSPRRGNTIYF. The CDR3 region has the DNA TGTGCCAGCAGCCCACGACGTGGAAACACCATATATTTT.

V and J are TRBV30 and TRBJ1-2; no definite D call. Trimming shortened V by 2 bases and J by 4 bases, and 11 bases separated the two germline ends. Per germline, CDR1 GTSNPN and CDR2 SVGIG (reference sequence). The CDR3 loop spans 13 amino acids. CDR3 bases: TGTGCCTGGAGTCGGGATTCCTTCTATGGCTACACCTTC. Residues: CAWSRDSFYGYTF.

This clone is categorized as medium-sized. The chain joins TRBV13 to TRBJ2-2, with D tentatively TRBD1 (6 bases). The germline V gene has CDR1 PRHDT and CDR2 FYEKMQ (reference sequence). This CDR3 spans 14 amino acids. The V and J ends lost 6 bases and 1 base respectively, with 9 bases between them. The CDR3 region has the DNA TGTGCCAGCAGATCGACAGGGAACACCGGGGAGCTGTTTTTT. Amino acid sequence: CASRSTGNTGELFF. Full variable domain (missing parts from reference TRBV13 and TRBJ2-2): AAGVIQSPRHLIKEKRETATLKCYPIPRHDTVYWYQQGPGQDPQFLISFYEKMQSDKGSIPDRFSAQQFSDYHSELNMSSLELGDSALYFCASRSTGNTGELFFGEGSRLTVL.

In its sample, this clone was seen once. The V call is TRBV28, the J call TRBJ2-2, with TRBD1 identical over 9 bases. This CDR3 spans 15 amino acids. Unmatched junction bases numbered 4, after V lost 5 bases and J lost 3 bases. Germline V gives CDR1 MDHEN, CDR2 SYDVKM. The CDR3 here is CASSPGQGHTGELFF. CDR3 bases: TGTGCCAGCAGTCCGGGACAGGGTCACACCGGGGAGCTGTTTTTT. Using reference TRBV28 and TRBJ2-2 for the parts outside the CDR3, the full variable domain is DVKVTQSSRYLVKRTGEKVFLECVQDMDHENMFWYRQDPGLGLRLIYFSYDVKMKEKGDIPEGYSVSREKKERFSLILESASTNQTSMYLCASSPGQGHTGELFFGEGSRLTVL.

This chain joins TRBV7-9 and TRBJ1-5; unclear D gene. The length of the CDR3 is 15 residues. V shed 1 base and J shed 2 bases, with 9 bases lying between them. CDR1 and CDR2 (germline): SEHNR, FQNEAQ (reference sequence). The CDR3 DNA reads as TGTGCCAGCAGCTTAGAGACGGGAGGCAATCAGCCCCAGCATTTT. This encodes CASSLETGGNQPQHF.

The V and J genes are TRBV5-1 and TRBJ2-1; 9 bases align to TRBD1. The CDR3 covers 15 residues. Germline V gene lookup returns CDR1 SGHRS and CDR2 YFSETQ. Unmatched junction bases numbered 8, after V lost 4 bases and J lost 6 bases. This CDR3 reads CASSLPGQGVNEQFF. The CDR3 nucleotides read TGCGCCAGCAGCCTCCCGGGACAGGGTGTCAATGAGCAGTTCTTC.

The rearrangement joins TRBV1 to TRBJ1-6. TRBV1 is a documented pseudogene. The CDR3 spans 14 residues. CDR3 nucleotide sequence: TGCACCAGCAGCCATACCAGGGAGGGATCACCCCTCCACTTT. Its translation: CTSSHTREGSPLHF.

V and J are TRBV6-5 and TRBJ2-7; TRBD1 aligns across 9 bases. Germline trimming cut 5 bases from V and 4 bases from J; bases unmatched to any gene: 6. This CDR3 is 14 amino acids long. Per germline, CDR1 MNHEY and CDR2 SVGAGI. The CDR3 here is CASSPDRGSYEQYF. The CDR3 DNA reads TGTGCCAGCAGTCCGGACAGGGGTTCTTACGAGCAGTACTTC.

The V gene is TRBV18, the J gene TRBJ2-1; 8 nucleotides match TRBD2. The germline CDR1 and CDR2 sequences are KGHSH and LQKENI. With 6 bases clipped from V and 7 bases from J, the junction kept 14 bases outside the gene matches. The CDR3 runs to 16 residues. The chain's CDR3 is CASSPGGGAEGNEQFF. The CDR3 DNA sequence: TGTGCCAGCTCCCCCGGGGGGGGAGCGGAGGGGAATGAGCAGTTCTTC.

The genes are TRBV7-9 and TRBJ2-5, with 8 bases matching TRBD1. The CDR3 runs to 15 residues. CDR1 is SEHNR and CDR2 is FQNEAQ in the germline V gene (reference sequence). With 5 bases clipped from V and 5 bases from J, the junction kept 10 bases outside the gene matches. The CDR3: CASSIPGTGLETQYF. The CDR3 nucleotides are TGTGCCAGCAGCATACCGGGGACAGGTTTGGAGACCCAGTACTTC.

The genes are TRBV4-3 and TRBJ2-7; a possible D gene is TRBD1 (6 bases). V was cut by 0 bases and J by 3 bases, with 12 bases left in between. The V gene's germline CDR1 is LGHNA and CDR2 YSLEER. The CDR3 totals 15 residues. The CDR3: CASSQENRVYYEQYF. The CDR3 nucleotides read TGCGCCAGCAGCCAAGAGAACAGGGTCTACTACGAGCAGTACTTC.

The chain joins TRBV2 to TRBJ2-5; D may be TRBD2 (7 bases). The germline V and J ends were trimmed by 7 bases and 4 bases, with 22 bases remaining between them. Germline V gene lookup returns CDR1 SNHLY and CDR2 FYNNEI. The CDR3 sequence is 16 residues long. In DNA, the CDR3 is TGTGCCAGCACTCCCGACTGGGGAGGGGGGGGAGAGACCCAGTACTTC. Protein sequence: CASTPDWGGGGETQYF. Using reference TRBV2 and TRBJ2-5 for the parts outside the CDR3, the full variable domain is EPEVTQTPSHQVTQMGQEVILRCVPISNHLYFYWYRQILGQKVEFLVSFYNNEISEKSEIFDDQFSVERPDGSNFTLKIRSTKLEDSAMYFCASTPDWGGGGETQYFGPGTRLLVL.

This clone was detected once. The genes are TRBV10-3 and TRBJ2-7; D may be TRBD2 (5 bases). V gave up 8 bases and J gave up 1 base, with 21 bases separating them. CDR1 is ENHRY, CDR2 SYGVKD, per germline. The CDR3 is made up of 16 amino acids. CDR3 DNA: TGTGCCATCGGGAACCGGGGTCTCAAGCCATCCTACGAGCAGTACTTC. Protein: CAIGNRGLKPSYEQYF.

CDR3 nucleotides: TGTGCCAGCAGGCCCGGGACAGGGGTTGTTGGCTACACCTTC. Translated: CASRPGTGVVGYTF. V is TRBV6-5 and J is TRBJ1-2; 10 bases line up with TRBD1. The CDR3 totals 14 residues. V shed 6 bases and J 7 bases; nucleotides not matched to a gene: 8. CDR1 MNHEY and CDR2 SVGAGI come from the germline V gene.

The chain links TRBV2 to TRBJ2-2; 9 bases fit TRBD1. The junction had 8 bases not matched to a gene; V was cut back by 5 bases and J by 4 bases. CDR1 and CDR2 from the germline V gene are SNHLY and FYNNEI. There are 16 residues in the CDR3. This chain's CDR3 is CASSPPGQGFTGELFF. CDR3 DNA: TGTGCCAGCAGTCCACCGGGACAGGGTTTCACCGGGGAGCTGTTTTTT.